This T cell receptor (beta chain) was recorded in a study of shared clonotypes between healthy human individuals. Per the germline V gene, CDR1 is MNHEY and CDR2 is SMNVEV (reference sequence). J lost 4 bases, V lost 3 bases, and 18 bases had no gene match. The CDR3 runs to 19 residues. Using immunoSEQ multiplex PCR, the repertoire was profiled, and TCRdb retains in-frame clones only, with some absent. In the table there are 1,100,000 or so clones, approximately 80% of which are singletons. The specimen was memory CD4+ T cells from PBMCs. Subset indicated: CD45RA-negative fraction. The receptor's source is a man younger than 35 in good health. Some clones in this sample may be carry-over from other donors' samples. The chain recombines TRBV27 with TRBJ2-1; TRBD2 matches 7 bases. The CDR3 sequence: CASSFPREGTNWEYNEQFF. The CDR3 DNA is TGTGCCAGCAGTTTCCCGAGGGAGGGAACTAACTGGGAATACAATGAGCAGTTCTTC.